This TCR beta chain was identified in a study of cytomegalovirus exposure and HLA in healthy donors. This clone showed up just a few times. Antigen: not known. Study-wide results and caveats: In a later analysis, 17,000 or so TCR beta sequences were associated with HLA alleles at 0.05 false discovery rate.

In the PCR, 60 Vbeta and 13 Jbeta primers were used. Profiling relied on immunoSEQ multiplex PCR, and the TCRdb table lists in-frame clones only, not all of them. Of some 190,000 clones in the sample, roughly three quarters were seen once. The sequenced material came from PBMCs. The source is a woman between 50 and 59 years old in good health and CMV-seronegative.

The CDR3 loop is CASSQTDRGIYEQYF. The CDR3 DNA reads TGTGCCAGCAGCCAGACCGACAGGGGTATTTACGAGCAGTACTTC. The chain recombines TRBV4-2 with TRBJ2-7; 8 bases fit TRBD1. The J segment lost 4 bases and the V segment lost 3 bases, leaving 8 bases of the junction unmatched. Germline V gene sequence: CDR1 LGHNA, CDR2 YNFKEQ. This CDR3 spans 15 amino acids.